The entry below gives a single T cell receptor beta chain sequence along with its context. Extracted from the samples, RNA was reverse transcribed into cDNA to serve as the sequencing template. Produced via immunoSEQ multiplex PCR; TCRdb's table is partial and in-frame only. The sample contains 150,000 to 200,000 clones, approximately 56% of which appear only once. This specimen comes from a study of CD8+ T cells in alopecia areata. CDR1 is DFQATT, CDR2 SNEGSKA, per germline (reference sequence). The CDR3 consists of 11 residues. Trimming took 5 bases from V and 0 from J, leaving 4 bases between them.

The sequences come from CD4+ T cells sorted from blood, collected at week 0. The V call is TRBV20-1, the J call TRBJ2-5; D not certain. This clonotype originated in a human donor with alopecia areata. CDR3 bases: TGCAGTGCTGAGAACCAAGAGACCCAGTACTTC. Its translation: CSAENQETQYF.